This TCR beta chain was sequenced for a study of blood T cell repertoires in COVID-19. For the study at large: From T cells, B-cell-depleted T cells, or PBMCs came the material, which was cDNA or gDNA.

In its sample, this clone was seen a few times. In the source study's methods: For nucleated cells, counts were estimated from reference gene primer amplification. Only in-frame clones appear in the TCRdb table, and some are missing; sequencing was by immunoSEQ multiplex PCR. The V and J calls and clone size come from that table; D and trimming were worked out from the DNA. The repertoire holds about 73,000 clones, with 80% to 85% as singletons. The germline CDR1 and CDR2 sequences are LNHDA and SQIVND (reference sequence). The CDR3 is made up of 18 amino acids. V lost 9 bases and J lost 0, with 24 bases in between.

Specimen: peripheral blood. V usage is TRBV19 and J usage is TRBJ2-1; maybe TRBD2 (6 bases). The origin of this receptor is a human donor in a cohort sampled during active COVID-19. The CDR3: CASRDRSAAGGSYNEQFF. CDR3 sequence (DNA): TGTGCCAGCAGAGACCGGTCGGCGGCCGGGGGCTCCTACAATGAGCAGTTCTTC.